The sequence of this T cell receptor beta chain was determined in a study of blood T cell repertoires in COVID-19. The wider study: Acute and convalescent COVID-19 specimens originated in the United States, Italy and Spain. Sources were T cells, B-cell-depleted T cells, or PBMCs; the material itself was cDNA or gDNA.

Original processing methods: Nucleated cell counts were estimated from reference gene primer amplification. Libraries were prepared by immunoSEQ multiplex PCR; TCRdb keeps only in-frame clonotypes and omits some of them. The V and J calls and clone size were taken over from that table, and D and trimming were inferred from the DNA. The profile shows roughly 280,000 clones, roughly 90% of them singletons. V gave up 0 bases and J gave up 12 bases, with 11 bases separating them. The CDR3 totals 11 residues. CDR1 is DFQATT, CDR2 SNEGSKA, per germline (reference sequence). The source is a woman in her forties or fifties who had recovered from COVID-19. The sequenced sample consisted of peripheral blood. This chain joins TRBV20-1 and TRBJ1-1; D not resolved. CDR3 protein: CSARDRQRPFF. CDR3 bases: TGCAGTGCTAGAGATAGGCAGAGGCCTTTCTTT.